Each of the 19 T cell receptor beta chains below was sequenced from the same sample in a study of cytomegalovirus exposure and HLA in healthy donors. The PCR made use of 60 Vbeta and 13 Jbeta primers. The data were produced by immunoSEQ multiplex PCR, yet TCRdb's version contains in-frame clones alone and is incomplete. The sample carries some 88,000 clones, 55% to 85% recorded once. The source material was PBMCs. The source is a young woman in good health and CMV-seropositive.

The chain carries TRBV1 and TRBJ2-7; TRBD2, as called in the table, went unchecked against the DNA. TRBV1 corresponds to a pseudogene. The length of the CDR3 is 13 residues. The CDR3 loop reads CTPPRGVKYEQYF. The DNA of the CDR3 is TGCACCCCCCCCCGGGGGGTAAAATACGAGCAGTACTTC.

This rearrangement joins TRBV19 to TRBJ1-4, with 8 bases that match TRBD1. From germline, CDR1 is LNHDA and CDR2 SQIVND (reference sequence). The V and J ends lost 2 bases and 1 base, in that order; junction bases with no gene match: 6. The CDR3 runs to 17 residues. In DNA form, the CDR3 reads TGTGCCAGTAGTATACGGACAGGGTTCGGAACTAATGAAAAACTGTTTTTT. This codes for CASSIRTGFGTNEKLFF.

The chain recombines TRBV11-2 with TRBJ2-2; TRBD2 agrees at 12 bases. Per germline, CDR1 SGHAT and CDR2 FQNNGV. CDR3 length: 16 amino acids. V was clipped by 1 base and J by 4 bases; unmatched bases: 1. The chain's CDR3 is CASSLVTSGGTGELFF. For the CDR3, the DNA is TGTGCCAGCAGCTTAGTGACTAGCGGGGGCACCGGGGAGCTGTTTTTT.

V is TRBV10-3 and J is TRBJ2-1; 9 positions agree with TRBD1. There are 13 residues in the CDR3. V lost 6 bases to trimming and J lost 7 bases; unmatched junction nucleotides: 4. Germline V gene lookup returns CDR1 ENHRY and CDR2 SYGVKD. The chain's CDR3 is CAIREGTGNEQFF. The CDR3 DNA follows: TGTGCCATCAGAGAAGGGACAGGGAATGAGCAGTTCTTC.

Remarks on this clone: A read error may account for a junction end that differs from germline. The chain joins TRBV7-7 to TRBJ2-7; D might be TRBD2 (6 bases). Germline-derived CDR1 and CDR2 are SSHAT and FNYEAQ (reference sequence). The CDR3 contains 12 residues. The CDR3 spells CASSSGGNEQYF. Here the CDR3 DNA reads TGTGCTAGCAGCTCCGGCGGGAACGAGCAGTACTTC.

The chain has TRBV2 and TRBJ2-6; TRBD1 might be the D (5 bases). CDR1 SNHLY and CDR2 FYNNEI come from the germline V gene. V lost 8 bases and J lost 0, with 8 bases in between. This CDR3 is 14 amino acids long. CDR3 sequence: CASATGSGANVLTF. The CDR3 nucleotides read TGTGCCAGCGCAACAGGCTCTGGGGCCAACGTCCTGACTTTC.

The chain uses TRBV7-3 and TRBJ2-1; weak D call: TRBD2 (6 bases). The CDR3 runs 11 residues. CDR1 SGHTA and CDR2 FQGTGA come from the germline V gene. The germline V and J ends were trimmed by 0 bases and 12 bases, with 6 bases remaining between them. The CDR3 nucleotides read TGTGCCAGCAGCTTAACCGGGGGGCAGTTCTTC. Translating gives CASSLTGGQFF.

This rearrangement joins TRBV19 to TRBJ1-3, with D unclear. The V end was cut by 2 bases, the J end by 0 bases, with 14 bases between. From germline, CDR1 is LNHDA and CDR2 SQIVND (reference sequence). The CDR3 is 17 residues long. This chain's CDR3 is CASSIWAGRSSGNTIYF. The CDR3 DNA reads TGTGCCAGTAGTATATGGGCAGGTCGAAGCTCTGGAAACACCATATATTTT.

This chain connects TRBV19 to TRBJ1-3, with a weak D call TRBD1 (6 bases). V lost 6 bases and J lost 2, with 8 bases in between. Germline V gene data show CDR1 as LNHDA and CDR2 as SQIVND (reference sequence). The length of the CDR3 is 13 residues. The CDR3 DNA reads TGTGCCAGTAGAGCAGGGGCTGGAAACACCATATATTTT. This codes for CASRAGAGNTIYF.

Written as DNA, the CDR3 is TGCGCCAGCAGCCAAGTAAACAGGCGCTATGGCTACACCTTC. This sequence encodes CASSQVNRRYGYTF. The V and J genes are TRBV4-1 and TRBJ1-2; D possibly corresponds to TRBD1 (5 bases). Trimming took off 1 base at V and 4 bases at J, with 10 bases between the two ends. Looked up from germline, CDR1 is MGHRA and CDR2 is YSYEKL. CDR3 length: 14 amino acids.

The chain couples TRBV5-6 to TRBJ2-1; D is perhaps TRBD1 (5 bases). Germline CDR1 SGHDT, CDR2 YYEEEE. V lost 2 bases to trimming and J lost 9 bases, with 9 bases between them. This CDR3 has 12 residues. The CDR3 region has the DNA TGTGCCAGCAGCTTCCCTAGGGGTGAGCAGTTCTTC. Amino acid sequence: CASSFPRGEQFF.

This clone has more than one count but fewer than ten. The chain recombines TRBV11-1 with TRBJ2-5; weak D call: TRBD2 (7 bases). Germline values: CDR1 SGHAT, CDR2 FQDESV (reference sequence). V was shortened by 6 bases and J by 5 bases, with 19 bases between the two germline ends. The length of the CDR3 is 15 residues. DNA for the CDR3: TGTGCCAGCAGACCAGGGGCGGGGGCCGGGGAGACCCAGTACTTC. This encodes CASRPGAGAGETQYF.

The V and J genes are TRBV21-1 and TRBJ2-7; TRBD2 was called by the table and not checked on the DNA. TRBV21-1 is noted as a pseudogene. The CDR3 runs 15 residues. The CDR3, as DNA: TGTGCCAGCAGCCCCGTGGGGGGGGTCGCCTACGAGCAGTACTTC. Protein product: CASSPVGGVAYEQYF.

The genes are TRBV15 and TRBJ1-2; D is possibly TRBD1 (6 bases). Germline CDR1 LNHNV, CDR2 YYDKDF (reference sequence). V shed 5 bases and J shed 2 bases, with 15 bases lying between them. CDR3 length equals 15 residues. For the CDR3, the DNA is TGTGCCACCAGCCCTCGTCGGACAGACAACTATGGCTACACCTTC. This codes for CATSPRRTDNYGYTF.

The chain links TRBV6-5 to TRBJ1-3; D may be TRBD1 (6 bases). This CDR3 contains 16 residues. CDR1 MNHEY and CDR2 SVGAGI come from the germline V gene. Between the trimmed V and J ends, which lost 0 bases and 2 bases, there was a span of 11 bases. The CDR3 sequence is CASSYSTTGTGNTIYF. CDR3 coding DNA: TGTGCCAGCAGTTACTCGACTACAGGGACTGGAAACACCATATATTTT.

The rearrangement links TRBV13 to TRBJ2-7; 8 bases fit TRBD2. Germline assignment: CDR1 PRHDT and CDR2 FYEKMQ (reference sequence). The CDR3 runs to 11 residues. Trimming took 6 bases from V and 7 from J; bases not matched to a gene: 2. In nucleotides, the CDR3 is TGTGCCAGCAGTGCTAGCGGGGAGCAGTACTTC. This encodes CASSASGEQYF.

The rearrangement joins TRBV7-2 to TRBJ1-3; 9 bases line up with TRBD1. With 2 bases clipped from V and 4 bases from J, the junction kept 3 bases outside the gene matches. This CDR3 comprises 15 residues. Germline V lookup: CDR1 SGHTA, CDR2 FQGNSA. CDR3 amino acids: CASSLTTGGGNTIYF. The DNA of the CDR3 is TGTGCCAGCAGCTTAACGACAGGGGGAGGAAACACCATATATTTT.

Here the CDR3 DNA reads TGTGCCAGCAGCCCGCAGCGGTTTCGGGAAAAACTGTTTTTT. It codes for CASSPQRFREKLFF. The chain joins TRBV7-6 to TRBJ1-4; no clear D. There are 14 residues in the CDR3. Germline V gene data show CDR1 as SGHVS and CDR2 as FNYEAQ. Trimming shortened V by 5 bases and J by 8 bases, and 15 bases separated the two germline ends. Drawing the rest from reference TRBV7-6 and TRBJ1-4, the complete variable domain is GAGVSQSPRYKVTKRGQDVALRCDPISGHVSLYWYRQALGQGPEFLTYFNYEAQQDKSGLPNDRFSAERPEGSISTLTIQRTEQRDSAMYRCASSPQRFREKLFFGSGTQLSVL.

The V gene is TRBV4-3, the J gene TRBJ2-5; no reliable D call. Germline CDR1 LGHNA, CDR2 YSLEER. CDR3 size: 16 residues. Trimming stripped 0 bases from V and 2 bases from J, with 13 bases between. CDR3 DNA: TGCGCCAGCAGCCAAGATCTAATAGATCCTCAAGAGACCCAGTACTTC. It is translated as CASSQDLIDPQETQYF.